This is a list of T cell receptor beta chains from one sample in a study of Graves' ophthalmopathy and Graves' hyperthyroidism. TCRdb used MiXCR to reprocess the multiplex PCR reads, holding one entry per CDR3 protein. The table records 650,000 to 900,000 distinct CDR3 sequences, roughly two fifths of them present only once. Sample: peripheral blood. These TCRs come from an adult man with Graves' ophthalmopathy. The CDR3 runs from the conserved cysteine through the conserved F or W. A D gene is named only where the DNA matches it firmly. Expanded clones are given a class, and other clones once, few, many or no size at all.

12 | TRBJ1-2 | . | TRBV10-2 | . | TGCGCCAGCAGTGAGGGCCCCCGTGGCTACACCTTC | CASSEGPRGYTF
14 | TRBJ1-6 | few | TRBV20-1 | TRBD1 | TGCAGTGCCTCAGAACAGGGGGCGAGTTCACCCCTCCACTTT | CSASEQGASSPLHF
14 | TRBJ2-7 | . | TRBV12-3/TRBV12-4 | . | TGTGCCAGCAGTTTAACCCCCAGATACTACGAGCAGTACTTC | CASSLTPRYYEQYF
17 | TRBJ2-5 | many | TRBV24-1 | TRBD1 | TGTGCCACCAGTGATTCGCAATCACAGGGGATCCAAGAGACCCAGTACTTC | CATSDSQSQGIQETQYF
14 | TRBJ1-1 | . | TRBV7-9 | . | TGTGCCAGCAGCGTAGGATCGGGGGGCACTGAAGCTTTCTTT | CASSVGSGGTEAFF
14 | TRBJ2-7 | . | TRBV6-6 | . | TGTGCCAGCAGTTACTCGGAGGTAACCTACGAGCAGTACTTC | CASSYSEVTYEQYF
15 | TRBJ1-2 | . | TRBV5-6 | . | TGTGCCAGCAGCTTGGTAGCGGAACCGAAATATGGCTACACCTTC | CASSLVAEPKYGYTF
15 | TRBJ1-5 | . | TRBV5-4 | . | TGTGCCAGCAGCCAACAGGCGAATAGCAATCAGCCCCAGCATTTT | CASSQQANSNQPQHF
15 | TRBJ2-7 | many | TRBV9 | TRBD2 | TGTGCCAGCAGCGTAGGCGGGAGCTCTGGGGAGGAGCAGTACTTC | CASSVGGSSGEEQYF
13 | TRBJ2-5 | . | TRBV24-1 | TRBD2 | TGTGCCACCAGTCCTAGCGGGATAAAGACCCAGTACTTC | CATSPSGIKTQYF
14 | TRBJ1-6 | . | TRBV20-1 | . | TGCAGTGCTAGAGTCGAAGGGGGGGTTTTGGCCCTCCACTTT | CSARVEGGVLALHF
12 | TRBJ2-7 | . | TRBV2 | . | TGTGCCAGCAGGGCAGGGGATTACGAGCAGTACTTC | CASRAGDYEQYF
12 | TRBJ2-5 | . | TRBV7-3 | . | TGTGCCAGCAGGGCTACAGGCCCCACACAATACTTC | CASRATGPTQYF
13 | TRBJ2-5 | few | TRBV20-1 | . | TGCAGTGCGCACAATCAGGTCCAAGAGACCCAGTACTTC | CSAHNQVQETQYF
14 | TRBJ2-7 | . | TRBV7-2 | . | TGTGCCAGCAGCTCCCGGGTAGCGCAGTGCGAGCAGTACTTC | CASSSRVAQCEQYF
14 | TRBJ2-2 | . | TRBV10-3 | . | TGTGCCATCTCCTCGACAGGGAACACCGGGGAGCTGTTTTTT | CAISSTGNTGELFF